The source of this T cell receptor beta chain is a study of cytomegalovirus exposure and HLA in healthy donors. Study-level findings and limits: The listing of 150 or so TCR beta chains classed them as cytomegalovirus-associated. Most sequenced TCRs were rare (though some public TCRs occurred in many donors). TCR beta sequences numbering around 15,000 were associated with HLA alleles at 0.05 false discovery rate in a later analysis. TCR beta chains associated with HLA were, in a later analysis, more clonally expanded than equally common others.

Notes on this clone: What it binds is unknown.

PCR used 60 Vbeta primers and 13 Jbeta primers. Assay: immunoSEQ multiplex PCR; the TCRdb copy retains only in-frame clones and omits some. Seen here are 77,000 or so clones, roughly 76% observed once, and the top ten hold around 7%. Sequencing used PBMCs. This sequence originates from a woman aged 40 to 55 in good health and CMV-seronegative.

The DNA of the CDR3 is TGTGCCAGTAGTATTGGAGAAGACACTGAAGCTTTCTTT. This encodes CASSIGEDTEAFF. The J gene is TRBJ1-1, the V gene TRBV19; D is undetermined. In germline, CDR1 is LNHDA, CDR2 SQIVND (reference sequence). V lost 3 bases and J 3 bases, leaving 8 bases between the germline ends. This CDR3 is built from 13 residues.